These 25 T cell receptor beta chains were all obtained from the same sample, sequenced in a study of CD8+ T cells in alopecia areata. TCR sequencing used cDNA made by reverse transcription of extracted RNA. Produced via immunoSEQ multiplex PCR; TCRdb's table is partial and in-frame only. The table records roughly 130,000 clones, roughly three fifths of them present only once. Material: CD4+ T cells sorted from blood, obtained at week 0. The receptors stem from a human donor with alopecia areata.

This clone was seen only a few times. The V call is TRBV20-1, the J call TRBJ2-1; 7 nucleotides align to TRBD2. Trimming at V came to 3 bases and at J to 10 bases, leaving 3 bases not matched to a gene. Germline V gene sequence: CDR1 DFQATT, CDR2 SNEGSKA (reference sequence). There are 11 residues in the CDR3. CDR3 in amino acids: CSASLAEEQFF. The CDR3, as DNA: TGCAGTGCTAGCCTAGCGGAGGAGCAGTTCTTC.

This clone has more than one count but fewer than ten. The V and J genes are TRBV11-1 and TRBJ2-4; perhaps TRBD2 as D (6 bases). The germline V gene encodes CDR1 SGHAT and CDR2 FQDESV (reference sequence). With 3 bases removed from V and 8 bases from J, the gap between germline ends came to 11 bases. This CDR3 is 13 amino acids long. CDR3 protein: CASSLEGPDIQYF. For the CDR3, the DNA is TGTGCCAGCAGCTTGGAGGGGCCGGACATTCAGTACTTC.

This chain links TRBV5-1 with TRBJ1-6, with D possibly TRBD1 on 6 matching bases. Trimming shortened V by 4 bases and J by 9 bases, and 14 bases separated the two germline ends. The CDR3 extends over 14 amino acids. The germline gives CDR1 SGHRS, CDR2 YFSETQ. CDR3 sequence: CASSTGTNVSPLHF. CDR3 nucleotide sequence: TGCGCCAGCAGCACCGGGACAAATGTTTCACCCCTCCACTTT. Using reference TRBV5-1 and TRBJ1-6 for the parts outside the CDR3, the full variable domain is KAGVTQTPRYLIKTRGQQVTLSCSPISGHRSVSWYQQTPGQGLQFLFEYFSETQRNKGNFPGRFSGRQFSNSRSEMNVSTLELGDSALYLCASSTGTNVSPLHFGNGTRLTVT.

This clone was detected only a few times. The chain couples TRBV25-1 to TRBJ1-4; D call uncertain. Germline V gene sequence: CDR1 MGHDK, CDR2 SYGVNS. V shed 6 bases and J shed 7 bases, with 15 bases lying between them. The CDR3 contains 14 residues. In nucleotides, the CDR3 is TGTGCCAGCAGCTACCCTGAGGGCGGTGAAAAACTGTTTTTT. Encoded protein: CASSYPEGGEKLFF.

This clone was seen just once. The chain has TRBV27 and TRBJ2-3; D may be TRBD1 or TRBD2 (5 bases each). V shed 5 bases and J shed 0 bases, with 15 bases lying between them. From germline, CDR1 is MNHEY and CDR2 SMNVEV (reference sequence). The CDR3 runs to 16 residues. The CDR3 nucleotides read TGTGCCAGCAGTCGTGGGGACCTCCTGAGCACAGATACGCAGTATTTT. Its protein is CASSRGDLLSTDTQYF.

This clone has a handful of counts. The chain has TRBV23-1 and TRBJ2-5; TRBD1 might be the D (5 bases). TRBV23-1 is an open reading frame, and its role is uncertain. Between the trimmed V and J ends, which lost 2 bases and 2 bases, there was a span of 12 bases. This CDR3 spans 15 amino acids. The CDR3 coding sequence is TGCGCCAGCAGTCAAACTGACAGCGTACAAGAGACCCAGTACTTC. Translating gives CASSQTDSVQETQYF.

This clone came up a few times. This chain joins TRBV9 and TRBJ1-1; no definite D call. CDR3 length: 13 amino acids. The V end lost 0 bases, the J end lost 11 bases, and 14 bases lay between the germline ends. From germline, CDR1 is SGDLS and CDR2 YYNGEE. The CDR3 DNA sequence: TGTGCCAGCAGCGTAGAGGGCAGGACCCCGGCTTTCTTT. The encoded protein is CASSVEGRTPAFF. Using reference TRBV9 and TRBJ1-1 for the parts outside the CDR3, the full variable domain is DSGVTQTPKHLITATGQRVTLRCSPRSGDLSVYWYQQSLDQGLQFLIQYYNGEERAKGNILERFSAQQFPDLHSELNLSSLELGDSALYFCASSVEGRTPAFFGQGTRLTVV.

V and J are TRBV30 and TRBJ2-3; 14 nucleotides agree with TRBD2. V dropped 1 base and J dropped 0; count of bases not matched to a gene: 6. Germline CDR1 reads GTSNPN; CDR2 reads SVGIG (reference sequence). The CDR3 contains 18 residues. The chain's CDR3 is CAWSGTSGRRPSTDTQYF. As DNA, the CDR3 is TGTGCCTGGAGTGGGACTAGCGGGAGGAGACCTAGCACAGATACGCAGTATTTT.

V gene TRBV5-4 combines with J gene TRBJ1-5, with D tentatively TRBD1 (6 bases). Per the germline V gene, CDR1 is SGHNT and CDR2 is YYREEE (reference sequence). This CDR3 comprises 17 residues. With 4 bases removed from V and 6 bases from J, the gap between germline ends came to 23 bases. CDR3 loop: CASSLETRGALPQPQHF. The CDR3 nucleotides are TGTGCCAGCAGCCTCGAAACCCGGGGGGCGCTTCCTCAGCCCCAGCATTTT.

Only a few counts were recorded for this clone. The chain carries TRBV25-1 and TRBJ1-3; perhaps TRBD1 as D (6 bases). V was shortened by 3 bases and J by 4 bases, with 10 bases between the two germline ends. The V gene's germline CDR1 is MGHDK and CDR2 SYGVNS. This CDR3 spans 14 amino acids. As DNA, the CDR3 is TGTGCCAGCAGTGATACAGGGTCCGGAAACACCATATATTTT. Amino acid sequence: CASSDTGSGNTIYF.

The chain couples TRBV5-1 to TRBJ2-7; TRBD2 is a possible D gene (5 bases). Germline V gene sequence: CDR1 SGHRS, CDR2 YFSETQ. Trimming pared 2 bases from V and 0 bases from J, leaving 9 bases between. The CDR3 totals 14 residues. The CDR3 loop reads CASSLERSSYEQYF. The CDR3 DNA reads TGCGCCAGCAGCTTAGAGCGGAGCTCCTACGAGCAGTACTTC.

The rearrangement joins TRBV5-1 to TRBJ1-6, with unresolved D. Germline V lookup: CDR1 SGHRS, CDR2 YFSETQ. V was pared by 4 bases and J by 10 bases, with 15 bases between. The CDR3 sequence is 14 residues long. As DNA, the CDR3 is TGCGCCAGCAGCCTGGGCGGGAAGGAATCACCCCTCCACTTT. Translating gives CASSLGGKESPLHF.

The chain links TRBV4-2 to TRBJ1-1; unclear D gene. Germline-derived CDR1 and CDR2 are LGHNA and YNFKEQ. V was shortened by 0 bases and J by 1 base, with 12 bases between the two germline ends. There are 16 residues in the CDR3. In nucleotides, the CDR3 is TGTGCCAGCAGCCAAGAGCTCCGAGACTCGAACACTGAAGCTTTCTTT. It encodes CASSQELRDSNTEAFF.

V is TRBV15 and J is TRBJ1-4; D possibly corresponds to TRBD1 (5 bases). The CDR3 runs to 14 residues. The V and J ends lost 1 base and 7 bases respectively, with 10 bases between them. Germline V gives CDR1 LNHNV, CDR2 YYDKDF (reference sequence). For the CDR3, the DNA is TGTGCCACCAGCAGAGTTGAGAGGGGTGAAAAACTGTTTTTT. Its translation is CATSRVERGEKLFF. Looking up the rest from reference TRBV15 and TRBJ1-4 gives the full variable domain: DAMVIQNPRYQVTQFGKPVTLSCSQTLNHNVMYWYQQKSSQAPKLLFHYYDKDFNNEADTPDNFQSRRPNTSFCFLDIRSPGLGDTAMYLCATSRVERGEKLFFGSGTQLSVL.

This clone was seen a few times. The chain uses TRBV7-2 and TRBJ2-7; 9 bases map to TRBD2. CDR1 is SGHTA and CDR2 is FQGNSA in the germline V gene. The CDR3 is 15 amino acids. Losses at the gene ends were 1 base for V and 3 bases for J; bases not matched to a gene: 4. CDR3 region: CASSLGLLAGYEQYF. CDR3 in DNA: TGTGCCAGCAGCTTAGGGCTACTAGCGGGCTACGAGCAGTACTTC.

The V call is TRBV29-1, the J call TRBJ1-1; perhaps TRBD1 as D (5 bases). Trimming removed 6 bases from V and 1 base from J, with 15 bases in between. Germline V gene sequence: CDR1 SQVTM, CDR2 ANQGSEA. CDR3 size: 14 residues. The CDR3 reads CSVYDAGGNTEAFF. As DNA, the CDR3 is TGCAGCGTGTACGACGCGGGGGGGAACACTGAAGCTTTCTTT.

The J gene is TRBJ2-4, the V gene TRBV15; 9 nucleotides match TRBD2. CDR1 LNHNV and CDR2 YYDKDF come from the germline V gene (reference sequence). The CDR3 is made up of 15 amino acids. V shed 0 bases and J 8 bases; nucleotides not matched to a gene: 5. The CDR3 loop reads CATSRDRGRADIQYF. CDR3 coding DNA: TGTGCCACCAGCAGAGATCGCGGGAGGGCGGACATTCAGTACTTC.

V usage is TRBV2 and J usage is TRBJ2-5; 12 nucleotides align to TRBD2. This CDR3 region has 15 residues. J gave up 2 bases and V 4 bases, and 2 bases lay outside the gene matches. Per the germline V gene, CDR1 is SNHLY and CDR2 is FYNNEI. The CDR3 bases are TGTGCCAGCAGTGGCGGGACTAGCGGGCAAGAGACCCAGTACTTC. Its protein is CASSGGTSGQETQYF.

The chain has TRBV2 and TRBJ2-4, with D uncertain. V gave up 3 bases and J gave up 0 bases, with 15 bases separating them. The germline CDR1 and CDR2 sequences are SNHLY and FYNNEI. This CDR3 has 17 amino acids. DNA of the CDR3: TGTGCCAGCAGTGAGACCGAGATTCATCTAGCCAAAAACATTCAGTACTTC. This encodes CASSETEIHLAKNIQYF.

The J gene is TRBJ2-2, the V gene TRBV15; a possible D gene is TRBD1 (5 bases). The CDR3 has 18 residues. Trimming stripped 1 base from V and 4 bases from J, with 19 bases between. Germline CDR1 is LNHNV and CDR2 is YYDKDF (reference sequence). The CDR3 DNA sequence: TGTGCCACCAGCAGAGTAGGTGACGAGACAGCTCTCACCGGGGAGCTGTTTTTT. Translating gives CATSRVGDETALTGELFF.

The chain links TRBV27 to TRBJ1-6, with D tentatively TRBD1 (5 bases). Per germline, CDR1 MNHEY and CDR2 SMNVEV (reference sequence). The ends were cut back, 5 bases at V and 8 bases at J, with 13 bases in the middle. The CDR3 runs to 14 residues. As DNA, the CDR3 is TGTGCCAGCAGTGGCGACAGAGGATATTCACCCCTCCACTTT. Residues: CASSGDRGYSPLHF.

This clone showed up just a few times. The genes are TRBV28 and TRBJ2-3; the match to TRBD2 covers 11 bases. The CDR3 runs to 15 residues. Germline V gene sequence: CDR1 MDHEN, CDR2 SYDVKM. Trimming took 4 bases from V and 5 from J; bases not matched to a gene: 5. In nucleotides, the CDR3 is TGTGCCAGCAGTTCAACTAGCGGGAGAATAGATACGCAGTATTTT. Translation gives CASSSTSGRIDTQYF. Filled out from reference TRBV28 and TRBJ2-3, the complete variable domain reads DVKVTQSSRYLVKRTGEKVFLECVQDMDHENMFWYRQDPGLGLRLIYFSYDVKMKEKGDIPEGYSVSREKKERFSLILESASTNQTSMYLCASSSTSGRIDTQYFGPGTRLTVL.

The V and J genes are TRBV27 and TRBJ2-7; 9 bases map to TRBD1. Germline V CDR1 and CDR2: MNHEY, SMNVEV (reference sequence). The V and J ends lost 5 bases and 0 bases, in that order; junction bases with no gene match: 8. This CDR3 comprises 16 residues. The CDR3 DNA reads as TGTGCCAGCAGTCCTAGAGGACAGGGGAACTCCTACGAGCAGTACTTC. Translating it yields CASSPRGQGNSYEQYF.

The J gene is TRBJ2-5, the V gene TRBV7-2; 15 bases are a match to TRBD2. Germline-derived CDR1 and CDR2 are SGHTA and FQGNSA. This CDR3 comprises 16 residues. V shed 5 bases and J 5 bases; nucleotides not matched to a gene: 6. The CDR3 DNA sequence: TGTGCCAGCAGCCTCCGGACTAGCGGGGGGGAGGAGACCCAGTACTTC. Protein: CASSLRTSGGEETQYF. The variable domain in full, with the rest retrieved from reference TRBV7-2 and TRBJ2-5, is GAGVSQSPSNKVTEKGKDVELRCDPISGHTALYWYRQSLGQGLEFLIYFQGNSAPDKSGLPSDRFSAERTGGSVSTLTIQRTQQEDSAVYLCASSLRTSGGEETQYFGPGTRLLVL.

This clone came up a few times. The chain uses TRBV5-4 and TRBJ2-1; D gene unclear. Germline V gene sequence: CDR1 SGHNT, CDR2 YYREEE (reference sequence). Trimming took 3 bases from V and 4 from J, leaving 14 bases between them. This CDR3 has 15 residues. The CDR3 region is CASSSPAEPYNEQFF. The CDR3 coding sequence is TGTGCCAGCAGCTCCCCCGCGGAACCATACAATGAGCAGTTCTTC.